This entry is about one TCR beta chain. The antigen remains undetermined. Sequenced by immunoSEQ multiplex PCR; TCRdb stores in-frame clones only, minus some. The sample has about 16,000 clones, roughly 91% seen once. This record comes from a study of T cell repertoires in ileal Crohn's disease. The CDR3 is made up of 17 amino acids. Germline V gives CDR1 SEHNR, CDR2 FQNEAQ (reference sequence). V lost 1 base and J 2 bases, leaving 17 bases between the germline ends. Whole-study findings and limits: High-frequency clones were more common in sorted CD8 than CD4 cells.

The chain couples TRBV7-9 to TRBJ1-2; D is ambiguous. Sequencing was performed on ileal tissue. The sequence derives from an adult with Crohn's disease. For the CDR3, the DNA is TGTGCCAGCAGCTTAGATTGGGCCGGGAATGGAAACTATGGCTACACCTTC. It is translated as CASSLDWAGNGNYGYTF.